This is a list of T cell receptor beta chains from one sample in a study of T cells in Graves' hyperthyroidism and ophthalmopathy. Via MiXCR, TCRdb re-called the multiplex PCR reads, giving one row per CDR3 protein. The table records 730,000 or so distinct CDR3 sequences, around 20% of them present only once. What was sequenced was blood. The receptors stem from a woman aged 45-65 years with Graves' hyperthyroidism that later progressed to Graves' ophthalmopathy. Both conserved end residues are part of each CDR3. A D gene is named only where the DNA matches it firmly. Expanded clones get a size class; other rows say once, few or many, or leave the size out.

j_call: TRBJ1-2; clone_size: few; v_call: TRBV27; d_call: -; cdr3_aa: CASRTNWDGGSDYGYTF; cdr3_nt: TGTGCCAGCAGGACAAACTGGGACGGTGGGAGCGACTATGGCTACACCTTC
j_call: TRBJ1-2; clone_size: many; v_call: TRBV28; d_call: TRBD1; cdr3_aa: CASSSTSDRTGEGYTF; cdr3_nt: TGTGCCAGCAGTTCTACTAGTGATCGGACAGGGGAAGGCTACACCTTC
j_call: TRBJ1-2; clone_size: -; v_call: TRBV7-3; d_call: TRBD1; cdr3_aa: CASSSGQTYGYTF; cdr3_nt: TGTGCCAGCAGCTCGGGACAGACATATGGCTACACCTTC
j_call: TRBJ2-3; clone_size: -; v_call: TRBV29-1; d_call: -; cdr3_aa: CSVGRNSQDTQYF; cdr3_nt: TGCAGCGTTGGGAGAAACTCTCAAGATACGCAGTATTTT
j_call: TRBJ2-4; clone_size: -; v_call: TRBV7-2; d_call: -; cdr3_aa: CASSFKGSNIQYF; cdr3_nt: TGTGCCAGCAGCTTTAAGGGGAGCAACATTCAGTACTTC
j_call: TRBJ2-7; clone_size: -; v_call: TRBV20-1; d_call: -; cdr3_aa: CSADYRDPVYEQYF; cdr3_nt: TGCAGTGCTGACTACAGGGATCCGGTCTACGAGCAGTACTTC
j_call: TRBJ2-1; clone_size: few; v_call: TRBV19; d_call: -; cdr3_aa: CASRNTNSYNEQFF; cdr3_nt: TGTGCCAGTAGAAACACAAATAGTTACAATGAGCAGTTCTTC
j_call: TRBJ2-2; clone_size: -; v_call: TRBV6-1; d_call: TRBD2; cdr3_aa: CATLSSGGANTGELFF; cdr3_nt: TGTGCCACCCTATCTAGCGGGGGGGCTAACACCGGGGAGCTGTTTTTT
j_call: TRBJ2-5; clone_size: many; v_call: TRBV11-2; d_call: -; cdr3_aa: CASSLLGSETQYF; cdr3_nt: TGTGCCAGCAGCTTACTTGGCTCGGAGACCCAGTACTTC
j_call: TRBJ1-2; clone_size: many; v_call: TRBV12-3/TRBV12-4; d_call: TRBD1; cdr3_aa: CASSPRTGVGYGYTF; cdr3_nt: TGTGCCAGCAGTCCGAGGACAGGGGTCGGGTATGGCTACACCTTC
j_call: TRBJ1-2; clone_size: -; v_call: TRBV15; d_call: -; cdr3_aa: CATSRDQGVVYGYTF; cdr3_nt: TGTGCCACCAGCAGAGATCAAGGGGTTGTCTATGGCTACACCTTC
j_call: TRBJ2-1; clone_size: many; v_call: TRBV7-9; d_call: -; cdr3_aa: CASSALGWLDYNEQFF; cdr3_nt: TGTGCCAGCAGCGCCCTGGGCTGGTTGGACTACAATGAGCAGTTCTTC
j_call: TRBJ2-7; clone_size: -; v_call: TRBV6-1; d_call: TRBD1; cdr3_aa: CASRKGQWDEQYF; cdr3_nt: TGTGCCAGCAGAAAGGGACAGTGGGACGAGCAGTACTTC
j_call: TRBJ2-3; clone_size: few; v_call: TRBV6-1; d_call: -; cdr3_aa: CASSQQETDTQYF; cdr3_nt: TGTGCCAGCAGTCAGCAGGAGACAGATACGCAGTATTTT
j_call: TRBJ2-1; clone_size: few; v_call: TRBV4-3; d_call: TRBD2; cdr3_aa: CASSQGWAGERSYNEQFF; cdr3_nt: TGCGCCAGCAGCCAAGGGTGGGCGGGAGAGAGGTCCTACAATGAGCAGTTCTTC
j_call: TRBJ1-3; clone_size: -; v_call: TRBV30; d_call: -; cdr3_aa: CALRLGPGNTIYF; cdr3_nt: TGTGCCCTCCGACTCGGGCCTGGAAACACCATATATTTT
j_call: TRBJ2-1; clone_size: many; v_call: TRBV18; d_call: -; cdr3_aa: CASSPRELKSYNEQFF; cdr3_nt: TGTGCCAGCTCACCACGGGAGCTGAAATCCTACAATGAGCAGTTCTTC
j_call: TRBJ2-3; clone_size: -; v_call: TRBV5-4; d_call: TRBD2; cdr3_aa: CASSQWGGIDTQYF; cdr3_nt: TGTGCCAGCAGCCAATGGGGGGGAATAGATACGCAGTATTTT
j_call: TRBJ2-5; clone_size: few; v_call: TRBV20-1; d_call: TRBD2; cdr3_aa: CSAILAGASETQYF; cdr3_nt: TGCAGTGCTATCCTAGCGGGGGCGTCGGAGACCCAGTACTTC
j_call: TRBJ2-3; clone_size: -; v_call: TRBV25-1; d_call: TRBD2; cdr3_aa: CASPRGVGLAGATDTQYF; cdr3_nt: TGTGCCAGCCCAAGGGGGGTGGGACTAGCGGGGGCAACAGATACGCAGTATTTT
j_call: TRBJ2-5; clone_size: few; v_call: TRBV18; d_call: -; cdr3_aa: CASSPSDGETQYF; cdr3_nt: TGTGCCAGCTCACCCTCGGACGGAGAGACCCAGTACTTC
j_call: TRBJ2-3; clone_size: many; v_call: TRBV5-5; d_call: TRBD2; cdr3_aa: CASSTGLAGGLDTQYF; cdr3_nt: TGTGCCAGCAGCACCGGACTAGCGGGGGGTTTGGATACGCAGTATTTT
j_call: TRBJ2-7; clone_size: -; v_call: TRBV10-3; d_call: -; cdr3_aa: CAISEGLSYEQYF; cdr3_nt: TGTGCCATCAGTGAAGGCCTTTCCTACGAGCAGTACTTC
j_call: TRBJ1-5; clone_size: -; v_call: TRBV7-2; d_call: -; cdr3_aa: CASSLESWGNQPQHF; cdr3_nt: TGTGCCAGCAGCTTAGAATCGTGGGGGAATCAGCCCCAGCATTTT